Below, 19 T cell receptor beta chains from the same sample are listed, as sequenced in a study of technical replicates of blood from several donors. TCRdb's table, derived via immunoSEQ multiplex PCR, lists solely in-frame clones and lacks some. The table lists around 81,000 clones, around 95% of them singletons. Sequencing used T cells isolated from PBMCs. Receptor source: a human donor in good health.

This chain links TRBV28 with TRBJ2-7; TRBD2 might be the D (6 bases). V gave up 7 bases and J gave up 3 bases, with 25 bases separating them. The germline V gene has CDR1 MDHEN and CDR2 SYDVKM. CDR3 size: 17 residues. The chain's CDR3 is CASTSPLLREMFYEQYF. The CDR3 bases are TGTGCCAGCACCTCCCCCCTCCTGCGGGAAATGTTCTACGAGCAGTACTTC.

The gene calls are TRBV2 and TRBJ2-6; 9 nucleotides match TRBD1. CDR1 and CDR2 from the germline V gene are SNHLY and FYNNEI. Trimming cost V 3 bases and J 2 bases; bases outside gene matches: 2. There are 16 residues in the CDR3. In DNA, the CDR3 is TGTGCCAGCAGTGACCGGGACAGGGCTGGGGCCAACGTCCTGACTTTC. It is translated as CASSDRDRAGANVLTF.

This chain uses TRBV2 with TRBJ2-7, with TRBD1 identical over 8 bases. The CDR3 loop spans 15 amino acids. V dropped 5 bases and J dropped 1; count of bases not matched to a gene: 7. Germline V CDR1 and CDR2: SNHLY, FYNNEI. Here the CDR3 DNA reads TGTGCCAGCAGTCAGCAGGGGGCACTATCCTACGAGCAGTACTTC. It is translated as CASSQQGALSYEQYF.

In DNA form, the CDR3 reads TGCGCCAGCAGCTTGGATATTCGCGGGACAGGGTACACTGAAGCTTTCTTT. Translation: CASSLDIRGTGYTEAFF. This chain uses TRBV5-1 with TRBJ1-1; 9 nucleotides line up with TRBD1. The CDR3 is 17 residues long. Germline CDR1 SGHRS, CDR2 YFSETQ. Trimming took 0 bases from V and 3 from J; bases not matched to a gene: 9.

This chain links TRBV27 with TRBJ2-5, with 11 bases aligning to TRBD2. J gave up 4 bases and V 5 bases, and 3 bases lay outside the gene matches. Per the germline V gene, CDR1 is MNHEY and CDR2 is SMNVEV (reference sequence). This CDR3 is 14 amino acids long. The CDR3 here is CASSGLAGGETQYF. In DNA, the CDR3 is TGTGCCAGCAGTGGGCTAGCGGGAGGAGAGACCCAGTACTTC.

CDR3 sequence: CASSDYLSSQTSAEQYF. The CDR3, as DNA: TGTGCCAGCAGTGATTACCTATCAAGCCAGACTAGCGCCGAGCAGTACTTC. The chain joins TRBV2 to TRBJ2-7; 8 bases align to TRBD2. Germline V lookup: CDR1 SNHLY, CDR2 FYNNEI. Trimming took 3 bases from V and 6 from J; bases not matched to a gene: 16. The CDR3 runs to 17 residues.

CDR3 sequence reads: CASSLSFRTTLSYEQYF. For the CDR3, the DNA is TGTGCCAGCAGTTTAAGCTTCCGGACTACCCTCTCCTACGAGCAGTACTTC. The V gene is TRBV27, the J gene TRBJ2-7; D is perhaps TRBD2 (6 bases). The CDR3 spans 17 residues. Germline CDR1 is MNHEY and CDR2 is SMNVEV (reference sequence). V was cut by 2 bases and J by 0 bases, with 17 bases left in between.

This chain links TRBV6-5 with TRBJ1-1; D unclear. This CDR3 has 14 residues. V was clipped by 3 bases and J by 2 bases, with 10 bases between them. Germline V gene sequence: CDR1 MNHEY, CDR2 SVGAGI. In DNA form, the CDR3 reads TGTGCCAGCAGTTATATCTACCCTAACACTGAAGCTTTCTTT. Translation gives CASSYIYPNTEAFF.

This rearrangement joins TRBV19 to TRBJ1-2; 7 bases are a match to TRBD1. The CDR3 is 15 residues long. V shed 6 bases, J shed 2 bases, and the junction held 9 bases outside the gene matches. CDR1 is LNHDA and CDR2 is SQIVND in the germline V gene (reference sequence). The CDR3 DNA is TGTGCCAGTAGCGCGTTGACAGGGTCGAACTATGGCTACACCTTC. Amino acids: CASSALTGSNYGYTF.

The chain links TRBV29-1 to TRBJ1-1, with TRBD1 matching over 12 bases. The J segment lost 8 bases and the V segment lost 7 bases, leaving 2 bases of the junction unmatched. There are 11 residues in the CDR3. Germline V CDR1 and CDR2: SQVTM, ANQGSEA. CDR3 sequence reads: CSGDRGPEAFF. In DNA, the CDR3 is TGCAGCGGGGACAGGGGGCCCGAAGCTTTCTTT.

This rearrangement joins TRBV15 to TRBJ2-5; 7 bases map to TRBD1. V lost 6 bases to trimming and J lost 3 bases; unmatched junction nucleotides: 7. The CDR3 totals 14 residues. CDR1 LNHNV and CDR2 YYDKDF come from the germline V gene (reference sequence). In nucleotides, the CDR3 is TGTGCCACCAGTACCGGGACAGAAGAAGAGACCCAGTACTTC. As protein: CATSTGTEEETQYF.

Written as DNA, the CDR3 is TGTGCCAGCAGCGGGGGACAGAACCCCACGAATCAGCCCCAGCATTTT. This gives the protein CASSGGQNPTNQPQHF. The genes are TRBV9 and TRBJ1-5; 7 bases fit TRBD1. CDR3 size: 16 residues. Germline V CDR1 and CDR2: SGDLS, YYNGEE. Trimming took 3 bases from V and 4 from J; bases not matched to a gene: 10.

The chain links TRBV30 to TRBJ1-2; 11 bases match TRBD1. J was trimmed by 4 bases and V by 6 bases; bases with no gene match: 1. CDR3 size: 12 residues. Germline V gives CDR1 GTSNPN, CDR2 SVGIG (reference sequence). The CDR3 spells CACGTGGYGYTF. For the CDR3, the DNA is TGTGCCTGCGGGACAGGGGGCTATGGCTACACCTTC.

The V call is TRBV5-1, the J call TRBJ2-1; 11 bases map to TRBD2. The germline gives CDR1 SGHRS, CDR2 YFSETQ. V dropped 1 base and J dropped 7; count of bases not matched to a gene: 7. The CDR3 covers 16 residues. The CDR3 loop is CASSLQGSGRDNEQFF. The CDR3 coding sequence is TGCGCCAGCAGCTTGCAAGGTAGCGGGAGGGATAATGAGCAGTTCTTC.

This sequence joins TRBV11-2 and TRBJ1-2; D is ambiguous. CDR3 length: 9 amino acids. Germline V gene data show CDR1 as SGHAT and CDR2 as FQNNGV. V was pared by 11 bases and J by 9 bases, with 10 bases between. The CDR3 nucleotides read TGTGCCGACGAGGTCAGCTACACCTTC. This sequence encodes CADEVSYTF. Combining the CDR3 with reference TRBV11-2 and TRBJ1-2 gives the whole variable domain EAGVAQSPRYKIIEKRQSVAFWCNPISGHATLYWYQQILGQGPKLLIQFQNNGVVDDSQLPKDRFSAERLKGVDSTLKIQPAKLEDSAVYLCADEVSYTFGSGTRLTVV.

The chain joins TRBV29-1 to TRBJ2-7; 8 bases map to TRBD1. This CDR3 is 14 amino acids long. Germline CDR1 and CDR2: SQVTM and ANQGSEA. V gave up 4 bases and J gave up 7 bases; unmatched junction bases: 12. The CDR3 protein is CSVAGWTGRWEQYF. The CDR3 bases are TGCAGCGTTGCGGGATGGACAGGGCGGTGGGAGCAGTACTTC.

The V call is TRBV19, the J call TRBJ2-6, with TRBD2 as a possible D gene (6 bases). In germline, CDR1 is LNHDA, CDR2 SQIVND (reference sequence). Between the trimmed V and J ends, which lost 4 bases and 1 base, there was a span of 23 bases. This CDR3 has 20 residues. The chain's CDR3 is CASSTIRLLADLSGANVLTF. Here the CDR3 DNA reads TGTGCCAGTAGTACCATAAGGTTGTTAGCGGATCTTTCTGGGGCCAACGTCCTGACTTTC.

The V call is TRBV9, the J call TRBJ1-1, with a possible D match to TRBD1 (5 bases). Germline lookup yields CDR1 SGDLS and CDR2 YYNGEE. Deletions cut 2 bases from V and 3 bases from J, with 8 bases between. This CDR3 region has 13 residues. The CDR3 loop reads CASSVGGYTEAFF. CDR3 DNA: TGTGCCAGCAGCGTCGGGGGATACACTGAAGCTTTCTTT.

The rearrangement links TRBV12-5 to TRBJ1-1; 7 bases agree with TRBD1. J was trimmed by 7 bases and V by 2 bases; bases with no gene match: 10. The CDR3 runs to 15 residues. In germline, CDR1 is LGHNT, CDR2 FRNRAP. The CDR3 sequence is CASGLLTGAGHEAFF. CDR3 DNA: TGTGCTAGTGGTTTGTTAACAGGGGCCGGGCATGAAGCTTTCTTT.